This passage covers 19 T cell receptor beta chains from one sample sequenced in a study of Graves' ophthalmopathy and Graves' hyperthyroidism. RNA transcripts served as template for amplifying TCR beta CDR3 sequences. The library came from an HTBI-primed first-round RT-PCR and a second-round multiplex PCR. Using its own MiXCR run on the multiplex PCR reads, TCRdb lists one record per CDR3 protein. The table has around 590,000 distinct CDR3 sequences, under 40% seen once. Source material: peripheral blood or thyroid tissue (not recorded which). The receptors here all came from an adult man with Graves' hyperthyroidism.

This clonotype has at least ten counts. V and J are TRBV7-9 and TRBJ1-5, with 10 bases lining up with TRBD1. Germline CDR1 SEHNR, CDR2 FQNEAQ (reference sequence). The CDR3 has 17 amino acids. V shed 5 bases and J 2 bases; nucleotides not matched to a gene: 9. The CDR3 protein is CASSVDRGVGGNQPQHF. CDR3 bases: TGTGCCAGCAGCGTGGACAGGGGGGTCGGAGGCAATCAGCCCCAGCATTTT.

This clonotype came up many times. The V call is TRBV24-1, the J call TRBJ1-2; no clear D gene. With 4 bases removed from V and 6 bases from J, the gap between germline ends came to 17 bases. There are 15 residues in the CDR3. Germline assignment: CDR1 KGHDR and CDR2 SFDVKD. The CDR3 sequence: CATSERRSSFNGYTF. The CDR3 DNA reads TGTGCCACCAGTGAGCGACGGTCCTCTTTTAATGGCTACACCTTC.

On this clonotype: A read error is possible here, since a much larger clone lies one base away. The CDR3 is CASSPLQGKDDSPLHF. CDR3 DNA sequence: TGTGCCAGCAGTCCACTACAGGGGAAAGATGATTCACCCCTCCACTTT. The chain recombines TRBV6-6 with TRBJ1-6; TRBD1 matches at 7 bases. In germline, CDR1 is MNHNY, CDR2 SVGAGI (reference sequence). J gave up 8 bases and V 5 bases, and 12 bases lay outside the gene matches. The CDR3 covers 16 residues.

Only a few counts were recorded for this clonotype. This chain's CDR3 is CATSETGLRGNQPQHF. CDR3 nucleotide sequence: TGTGCCACCAGTGAAACAGGGCTTAGGGGCAATCAGCCCCAGCATTTT. This chain links TRBV24-1 with TRBJ1-5; D may be TRBD1 (6 bases). CDR1 and CDR2 from the germline V gene are KGHDR and SFDVKD. Trimming shortened V by 4 bases and J by 2 bases, and 14 bases separated the two germline ends. The CDR3 is 16 amino acids.

This clonotype has more than one count but fewer than ten. The rearrangement joins TRBV29-1 to TRBJ2-7; TRBD2 is a possible D gene (5 bases). The J call may be mistaken, given a closer DNA end match to TRBJ2-1. Germline V gene sequence: CDR1 SQVTM, CDR2 ANQGSEA. The CDR3 sequence is 8 residues long. The CDR3: CSGGEQFF. The DNA of the CDR3 is TGCAGCGGCGGGGAGCAGTTCTTC.

The chain combines TRBV10-3 with TRBJ1-6, with a possible D match to TRBD1 (5 bases). Trimming left V 11 bases short and J 7 bases short, with 24 bases between. Germline V gene sequence: CDR1 ENHRY, CDR2 SYGVKD. CDR3 length equals 16 residues. The CDR3 here is CAASSRVSKPNSPLHF. The CDR3 region has the DNA TGTGCCGCCAGCAGCAGGGTCTCCAAACCCAATTCACCCCTCCACTTT.

This clonotype was picked up a small number of times. The V and J genes are TRBV2 and TRBJ2-5; D might be TRBD2 (5 bases). The CDR3 has 13 amino acids. V was cut by 1 base and J by 5 bases, with 8 bases left in between. CDR1 is SNHLY, CDR2 FYNNEI, per germline. CDR3 nucleotide sequence: TGTGCCAGCAGTGAAGGGACTCGGGAGACCCAGTACTTC. This translates into CASSEGTRETQYF.

The CDR3 region has the DNA TGTGCCACCAGTGACCCGGACAGCTGGTACAATGAGCAGTACTTC. It specifies CATSDPDSWYNEQYF. The chain is built from TRBV24-1 and TRBJ2-7; D perhaps matches TRBD1 (6 bases). Germline V CDR1 and CDR2: KGHDR, SFDVKD. The CDR3 covers 15 residues. V was trimmed by 4 bases and J by 7 bases, leaving 19 bases between them.

V gene TRBV20-1 combines with J gene TRBJ1-6; D perhaps matches TRBD1 (5 bases). CDR3 length equals 15 residues. Germline-derived CDR1 and CDR2 are DFQATT and SNEGSKA (reference sequence). Deletions cut 5 bases from V and 15 bases from J, with 26 bases between. The DNA of the CDR3 is TGCAGTGCTGCGGGAGCGGGGCAGTTTCTCGGAAACCTCCACTTT. The encoded protein is CSAAGAGQFLGNLHF.

This rearrangement joins TRBV18 to TRBJ1-3, with TRBD1 as a possible D gene (6 bases). Germline CDR1 is KGHSH and CDR2 is LQKENI. CDR3 length equals 15 residues. Trimming stripped 1 base from V and 4 bases from J, with 11 bases between. Here the CDR3 reads CASSPREQGGNTIYF. In DNA, the CDR3 is TGTGCCAGCTCACCACGAGAACAGGGCGGAAACACCATATATTTT.

This clonotype has more than one count but fewer than ten. The rearrangement uses TRBV29-1 and TRBJ2-7; D gene uncertain. The germline V and J ends were trimmed by 8 bases and 0 bases, with 14 bases remaining between them. The length of the CDR3 is 13 residues. Germline CDR1 SQVTM, CDR2 ANQGSEA. The CDR3 here is CSSPLGSSYEQYF. CDR3 in DNA: TGCAGCAGTCCCCTGGGTAGCTCCTACGAGCAGTACTTC.

In regard to this clonotype: This may be a read error, as it is one base from a much larger clone. The chain joins TRBV29-1 to TRBJ1-2, with D perhaps TRBD1 (5 bases). V shed 0 bases and J shed 7 bases, with 9 bases lying between them. The CDR3 is 12 residues long. The germline V gene has CDR1 SQVTM and CDR2 ANQGSEA. The CDR3 nucleotides are TGCAGCGTTGAAGATCTTAGGGGTGGCTACACCTTC. Translated, it gives CSVEDLRGGYTF.

The chain joins TRBV20-1 to TRBJ2-5, with 11 bases that match TRBD2. This CDR3 has 16 residues. Germline V gives CDR1 DFQATT, CDR2 SNEGSKA (reference sequence). Germline trimming cut 5 bases from V and 5 bases from J; bases unmatched to any gene: 13. In DNA, the CDR3 is TGCAGTGCTGCTTCGACTAGCGGGGTCCGAGTGGAGACCCAGTACTTC. It specifies CSAASTSGVRVETQYF.

This clonotype has a count of ten or more. CDR3 residues: CASSHPGHRENTEAFF. The CDR3 DNA follows: TGTGCCAGCAGTCATCCGGGACATCGAGAGAACACTGAAGCTTTCTTT. The V call is TRBV7-9, the J call TRBJ1-1, with a weak D call TRBD1 (6 bases). Looked up from germline, CDR1 is SEHNR and CDR2 is FQNEAQ (reference sequence). V lost 6 bases, J lost 1 base, and 18 bases lay in between. There are 16 residues in the CDR3.

The chain couples TRBV6-6 to TRBJ1-2; 8 bases agree with TRBD1. CDR3 length: 17 amino acids. V shed 5 bases, J shed 0 bases, and the junction held 11 bases outside the gene matches. Germline V gene sequence: CDR1 MNHNY, CDR2 SVGAGI (reference sequence). The DNA for the CDR3 is TGTGCCAGCAGTGAATTCGGACAGGGTAACACTAACTATGGCTACACCTTC. Encoded protein: CASSEFGQGNTNYGYTF.

The V call is TRBV5-1, the J call TRBJ2-7; 7 bases map to TRBD2. The CDR3 has 14 amino acids. Germline V gene lookup returns CDR1 SGHRS and CDR2 YFSETQ. V shed 2 bases and J 2 bases; nucleotides not matched to a gene: 4. The CDR3 loop is CASSLAAGPYEQYF. Written as DNA, the CDR3 is TGCGCCAGCAGCTTAGCAGCGGGGCCCTACGAGCAGTACTTC.

The CDR3 is CASSLAVASNEQYF. The DNA of the CDR3 is TGTGCCAGCAGCTTAGCCGTAGCGTCGAATGAGCAGTACTTC. The rearrangement links TRBV7-2 to TRBJ2-7; weak D call: TRBD2 (5 bases). The V end lost 0 bases, the J end lost 7 bases, and 13 bases lay between the germline ends. From germline, CDR1 is SGHTA and CDR2 FQGNSA. The CDR3 sequence is 14 residues long.

In this sample, this clonotype turned up a few times. It may be a read error: a sequence one base away is much more abundant. This sequence joins TRBV2 and TRBJ2-7; the match to TRBD2 covers 7 bases. CDR1 is SNHLY, CDR2 FYNNEI, per germline. With V trimmed by 3 bases and J by 3 bases, 8 bases remained unmatched. CDR3 length: 15 residues. CDR3 coding DNA: TGTGCCAGCAGTGATGGGCTAGCGGACTTCTACGAGCAGTACTTC. Translating it yields CASSDGLADFYEQYF.

In its sample, this clonotype was seen many times. The rearrangement joins TRBV5-5 to TRBJ2-5; tentatively, D is TRBD2 (6 bases). The germline V gene encodes CDR1 SGHKS and CDR2 YYEKEE (reference sequence). V gave up 1 base and J gave up 3 bases, with 7 bases separating them. CDR3 length: 13 residues. CDR3 sequence: CASSLPGEETQYF. CDR3 DNA: TGTGCCAGCAGCTTGCCGGGGGAAGAGACCCAGTACTTC.